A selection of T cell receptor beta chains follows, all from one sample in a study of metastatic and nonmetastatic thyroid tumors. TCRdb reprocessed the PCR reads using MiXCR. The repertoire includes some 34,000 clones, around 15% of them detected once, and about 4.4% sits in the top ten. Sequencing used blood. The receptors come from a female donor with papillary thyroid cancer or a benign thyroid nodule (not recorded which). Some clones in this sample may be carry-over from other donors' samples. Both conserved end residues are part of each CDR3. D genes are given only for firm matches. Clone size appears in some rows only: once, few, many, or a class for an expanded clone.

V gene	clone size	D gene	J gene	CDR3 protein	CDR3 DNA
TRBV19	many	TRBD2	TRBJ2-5	CASSPRTSGTVPETQYF	TGTGCCAGTAGCCCTCGGACTAGCGGGACTGTACCTGAGACCCAGTACTTC
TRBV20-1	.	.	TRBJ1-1	CSARDPPPKDTEAFF	TGCAGTGCTAGAGATCCCCCCCCGAAAGACACTGAAGCTTTCTTT
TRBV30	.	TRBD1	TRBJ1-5	CGWNKGGEGQPQHF	TGTGGGTGGAACAAAGGGGGCGAAGGTCAGCCCCAGCATTTT
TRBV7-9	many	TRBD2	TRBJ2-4	CASSRGGANIQYF	TGTGCCAGCAGCCGCGGGGGGGCGAACATTCAGTACTTC
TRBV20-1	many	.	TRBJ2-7	CSASPFREPPFEQYF	TGCAGTGCTAGCCCCTTCCGGGAGCCCCCCTTCGAGCAGTACTTC
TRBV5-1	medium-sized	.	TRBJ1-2	CASSLDSEGGLNYGYTF	TGCGCCAGCAGCTTGGACAGCGAGGGGGGACTTAACTATGGCTACACCTTC
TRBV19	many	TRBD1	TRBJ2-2	CAIQTGGTGELFF	TGTGCCATCCAGACAGGGGGTACCGGGGAGCTGTTTTTT
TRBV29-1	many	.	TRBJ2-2	CSAGLRNTGELFF	TGCAGCGCCGGACTAAGGAACACCGGGGAGCTGTTTTTT
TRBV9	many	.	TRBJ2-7	CASSVESYSYEQYF	TGTGCCAGCAGCGTAGAATCATATTCATACGAGCAGTACTTC
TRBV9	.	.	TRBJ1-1	CASSVDGLIVYTEAFF	TGTGCCAGCAGCGTAGACGGGTTAATTGTATACACTGAAGCTTTCTTT
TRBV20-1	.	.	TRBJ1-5	CSARARSSSGYPPQHF	TGCAGTGCTAGAGCCAGGTCCTCAAGTGGTTATCCGCCCCAGCATTTT
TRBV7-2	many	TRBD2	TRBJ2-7	CASTLLGTRRDEQYF	TGTGCCAGCACTTTATTAGGGACTAGGCGGGACGAGCAGTACTTC
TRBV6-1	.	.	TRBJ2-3	CASSEDNGIAYTQYF	TGTGCCAGCAGTGAAGATAACGGGATTGCGTATACGCAGTATTTT
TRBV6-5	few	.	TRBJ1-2	CASILSLYYGYTF	TGTGCCAGCATTTTAAGTTTGTACTACGGCTACACCTTC
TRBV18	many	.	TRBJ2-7	CASSPQSQDGGEQYF	TGTGCCAGCTCACCACAAAGTCAGGACGGGGGCGAGCAGTACTTC
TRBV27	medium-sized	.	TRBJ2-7	CASSLSGNSYEQYF	TGTGCCAGCAGTTTGAGCGGAAACTCCTACGAGCAGTACTTC
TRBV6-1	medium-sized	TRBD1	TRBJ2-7	CASAAFQGELAYEQYF	TGTGCCAGCGCCGCCTTCCAGGGGGAGTTGGCCTACGAGCAGTACTTC
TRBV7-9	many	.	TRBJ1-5	CASSLEQGNQPQHF	TGTGCCAGCAGCTTAGAGCAGGGGAATCAGCCCCAGCATTTT
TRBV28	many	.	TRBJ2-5	CASSLWGAGETQYF	TGTGCCAGCAGTTTATGGGGGGCCGGAGAGACCCAGTACTTC
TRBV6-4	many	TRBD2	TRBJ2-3	CASSDSSGGGSSDTQYF	TGTGCCAGCAGTGACTCGTCTGGCGGGGGGTCCTCAGATACGCAGTATTTT
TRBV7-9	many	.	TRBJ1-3	CASRLGAGNTIYF	TGTGCCAGCAGGTTAGGCGCTGGAAACACCATATATTTT
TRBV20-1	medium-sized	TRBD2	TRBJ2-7	CSARPSGRGTRYEQYF	TGCAGTGCTAGGCCCAGCGGGCGGGGGACCCGCTACGAGCAGTACTTC
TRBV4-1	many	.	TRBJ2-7	CASSQEWVSYEQYF	TGCGCCAGCAGCCAAGAATGGGTGTCCTACGAGCAGTACTTC
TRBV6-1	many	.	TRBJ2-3	CASSEDGPWNTDTQYF	TGTGCCAGCAGTGAGGACGGGCCATGGAACACAGATACGCAGTATTTT
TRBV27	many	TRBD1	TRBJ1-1	CASSLWGGLTGGRGTEAFF	TGTGCCAGCAGTTTATGGGGCGGCCTGACAGGGGGTCGGGGCACTGAAGCTTTCTTT
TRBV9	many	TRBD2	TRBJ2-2	CASSVMVAGENTGELFF	TGTGCCAGCAGCGTAATGGTAGCGGGAGAGAACACCGGGGAGCTGTTTTTT
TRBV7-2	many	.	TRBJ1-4	CASSLRWGLGEKLFF	TGTGCCAGCAGCTTACGTTGGGGGCTAGGTGAAAAACTGTTTTTT
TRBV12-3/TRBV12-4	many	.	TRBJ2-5	CASSLRETQYF	TGTGCCAGCAGTTTACGAGAGACCCAGTACTTC
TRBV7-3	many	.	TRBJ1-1	CASSPTATNTEAFF	TGTGCCAGCAGTCCAACGGCCACTAACACTGAAGCTTTCTTT
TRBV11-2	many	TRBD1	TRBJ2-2	CASSPGQGGTGELFF	TGTGCCAGCAGCCCAGGACAGGGTGGCACCGGGGAGCTGTTTTTT
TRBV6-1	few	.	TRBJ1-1	CASRGKLNTEAFF	TGTGCCAGCCGTGGGAAGTTGAACACCGAAGCTTTCTTT
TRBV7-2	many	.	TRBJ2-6	CASSFRGSSQSGANVLTF	TGTGCCAGCAGCTTTAGGGGGTCTAGCCAGTCTGGGGCCAACGTCCTGACTTTC
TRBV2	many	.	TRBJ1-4	CASSDQGFRVEKLFF	TGTGCCAGCAGTGATCAGGGATTTCGGGTAGAAAAACTGTTTTTT
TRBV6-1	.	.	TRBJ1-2	CASYLAAYGYTF	TGTGCCAGCTACTTAGCAGCCTATGGCTACACCTTC
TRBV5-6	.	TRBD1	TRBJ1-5	CASSLTSGTANTDTQHF	TGTGCCAGCAGCTTGACTTCGGGGACAGCGAATACAGATACGCAGCATTTT
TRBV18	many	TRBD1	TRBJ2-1	CASSGQGGNEQFF	TGTGCCAGCTCAGGACAGGGCGGCAATGAGCAGTTCTTC
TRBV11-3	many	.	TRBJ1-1	CASSLGLEAEAFF	TGTGCCAGCAGCTTAGGTCTGGAGGCTGAAGCTTTCTTT
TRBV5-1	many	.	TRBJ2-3	CASTRGPSTDTQYF	TGCGCCAGCACCCGGGGCCCATCCACAGATACGCAGTATTTT
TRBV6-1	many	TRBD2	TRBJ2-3	CACARNAGGYRDTQYF	TGTGCCTGCGCGAGGAACGCGGGGGGGTATAGAGATACGCAGTATTTT
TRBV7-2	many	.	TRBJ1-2	CASSFSDLGYGYTF	TGTGCCAGCAGCTTTAGCGACCTCGGCTATGGCTACACCTTC
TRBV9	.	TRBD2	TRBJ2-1	CASSAGTSDSYNEQFF	TGTGCCAGCAGTGCCGGGACTAGCGACTCTTACAATGAGCAGTTCTTC
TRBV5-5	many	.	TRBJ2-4	CASGVQLAKNIQYF	TGTGCCAGCGGCGTGCAGCTAGCCAAAAACATTCAGTACTTC
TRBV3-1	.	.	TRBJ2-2	CASSPRVPNTGELFF	TGTGCCAGCAGTCCTAGGGTCCCGAACACCGGGGAGCTGTTTTTT
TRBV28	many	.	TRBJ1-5	CASRPRGEINQPQHF	TGTGCCAGCAGGCCGCGTGGGGAGATCAATCAGCCCCAGCATTTT
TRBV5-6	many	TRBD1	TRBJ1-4	CASSLTGIGTNEKLFF	TGTGCCAGCAGCCTGACAGGGATTGGGACTAATGAAAAACTGTTTTTT
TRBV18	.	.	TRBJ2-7	CASSPSGENYEQCF	TGTGCCAGCTCACCATCTGGGGAGAACTACGAGCAGTGCTTC
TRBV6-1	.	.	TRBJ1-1	CASRGELNTEAFF	TGTGCCAGTCGGGGGGAGTTGAACACTGAAGCTTTCTTT
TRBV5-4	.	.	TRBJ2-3	CASREGDSSTDTQYF	TGTGCCAGCAGAGAAGGAGACTCTAGCACAGATACGCAGTATTTT
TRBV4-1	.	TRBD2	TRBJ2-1	CASSQALMASGIVNEQFF	TGCGCCAGCAGCCAAGCCCTAATGGCTAGCGGGATAGTAAATGAGCAGTTCTTC
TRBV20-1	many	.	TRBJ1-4	CSAHSPASPNEKLFF	TGCAGTGCACATTCTCCCGCCTCCCCCAATGAAAAACTGTTTTTT